Sequencing of this T cell receptor (beta chain) was carried out in a study of shared clonotypes between healthy human individuals. The study, taken as a whole, reports: Estimated richness was generally greater in naive than memory subsets.

Each donor was a Caucasian adult residing in Nashville, Tennessee. As for this clone: Its antigen is as yet unknown.

Replicate PCRs from sorted subsets contained roughly 220 ng DNA, which is approximately 30,000 T cell genomes. Source study methods: Junction-only sequences without quality scores came from ImmunoSEQ, so filtering differed. Repertoires were generated with immunoSEQ multiplex PCR, while TCRdb's copy carries only in-frame clones and drops some. D and trimming were read from the DNA, whereas the V and J calls and clone size are those reported in that table. The sample consists of about 660,000 clones, around 74% of them appearing once. The CDR3 spans 16 residues. V lost 4 bases to trimming and J lost 0 bases, with 19 bases between them. CDR1 is GTSNPN and CDR2 is SVGIG in the germline V gene (reference sequence).

The clonotype originates from a woman in her thirties in good health. The chain uses TRBV30 and TRBJ2-7; the D gene is possibly TRBD2 (5 bases). What was sequenced was memory CD4+ T cells sorted from blood. Subset indicated: CD45RA-negative fraction. The CDR3 DNA is TGTGCCTGGAAGCGGTCCGGTGTCAGGAGCTCCTACGAGCAGTACTTC. Translating it yields CAWKRSGVRSSYEQYF.